The TCR beta chain under discussion was sequenced for a study of PD-L1 blockade in urothelial cancer. As for the study in general: Intravenous atezolizumab, 1,200 mg every 3 weeks, was begun by patients in the mid-2010s. Analysis of blood occurred 3 weeks (second dose) and 6 weeks after treatment start. Study conclusions and caveats: Blood TCR clonality below the median before treatment was a predictor of better survival. When measured at 3 weeks, tumor-associated blood clones expanded more in durable-benefit patients.

TCRdb's table, derived via immunoSEQ multiplex PCR, lists solely in-frame clones and lacks some. Altogether roughly 40,000 clones are present, roughly 90% being singletons, with the ten largest covering 11%. Regarding this clone: Its matching antigen is unknown.

Stated time point: pretreatment peripheral blood. CDR3 length: 13 residues. Losses at the gene ends were 6 bases for V and 4 bases for J; bases not matched to a gene: 4. From germline, CDR1 is MNHNY and CDR2 SVGAGI (reference sequence). This clonotype originated in a woman aged 60-75 years with urothelial cancer. V is TRBV6-6 and J is TRBJ2-7; 9 bases fit TRBD2. The source was PBMCs, collected around atezolizumab (anti-PD-L1) treatment. CDR3 in amino acids: CASRGTSSYEQYF. The CDR3 nucleotides read TGTGCCAGCAGAGGGACTAGCAGTTACGAGCAGTACTTC.